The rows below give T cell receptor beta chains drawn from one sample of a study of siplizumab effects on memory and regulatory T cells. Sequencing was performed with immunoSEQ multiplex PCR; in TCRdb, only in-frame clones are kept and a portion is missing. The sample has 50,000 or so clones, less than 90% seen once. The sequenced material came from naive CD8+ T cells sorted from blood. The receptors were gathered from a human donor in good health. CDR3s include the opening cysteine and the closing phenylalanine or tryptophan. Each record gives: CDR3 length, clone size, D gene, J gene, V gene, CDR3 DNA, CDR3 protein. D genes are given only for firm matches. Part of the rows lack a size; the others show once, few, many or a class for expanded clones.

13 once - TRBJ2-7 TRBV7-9 TGTGCCAGCAGCCCCCCGGACCAGTACGAGCAGTACTTC CASSPPDQYEQYF
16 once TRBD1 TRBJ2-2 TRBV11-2 TGTGCCAGCAAAATCCCCGGGACAGGGTGGGCCGGGGAGCTGTTTTTT CASKIPGTGWAGELFF
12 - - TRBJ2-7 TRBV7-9 TGTGCCAGCGGGGCAGACTCCTACGAGCAGTACTTC CASGADSYEQYF
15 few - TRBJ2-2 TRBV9 TGTGCCAGCAGCGTAGAACTAGTGAACACCGGGGAGCTGTTTTTT CASSVELVNTGELFF
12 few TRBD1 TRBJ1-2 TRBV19 TGTGCCAGTAGTTCGACAGGGGTGGACTACACCTTC CASSSTGVDYTF
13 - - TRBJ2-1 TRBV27 TGTGCCAGCAGTCGCCAGGGTCCAAATGAGCAGTTCTTC CASSRQGPNEQFF
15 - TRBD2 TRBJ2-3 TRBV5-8 TGTGCCAGCAGCACGACTAGCGAAAGCACAGATACGCAGTATTTT CASSTTSESTDTQYF
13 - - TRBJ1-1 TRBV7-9 TGTGCCAGCAGCGTCGACAGCAACACTGAAGCTTTCTTT CASSVDSNTEAFF
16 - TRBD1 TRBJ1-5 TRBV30 TGTGCCTGGAGTCTCAGGACAGGGAATAGCAATCAGCCCCAGCATTTT CAWSLRTGNSNQPQHF
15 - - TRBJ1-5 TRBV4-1 TGCGCCAGCAGCGGGGCGGAATATAGCAATCAGCCCCAGCATTTT CASSGAEYSNQPQHF
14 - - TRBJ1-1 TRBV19 TGTGCCAGTAACACTCCGACAGGGAACACTGAAGCTTTCTTT CASNTPTGNTEAFF
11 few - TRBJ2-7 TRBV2 TGTGCCAGCAGGGCGGGGAACGAGCAGTACTTC CASRAGNEQYF
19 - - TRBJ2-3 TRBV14 TGTGCCAGCAGCCAAGGGACCCTTAGGATTTTCTCTAGCACAGATACGCAGTATTTT CASSQGTLRIFSSTDTQYF
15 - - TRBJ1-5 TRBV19 TGTGCCAGTAGTATAGGGTGGACTAGCAATCAGCCCCAGCATTTT CASSIGWTSNQPQHF
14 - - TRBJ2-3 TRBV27 TGTGCCAGCAGTTTTCAGGGGAGCACAGATACGCAGTATTTT CASSFQGSTDTQYF
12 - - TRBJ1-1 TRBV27 TGTGCCAGCAGCCTCATTTCAGGGGAAGCTTTCTTT CASSLISGEAFF
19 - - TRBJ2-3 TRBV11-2 TGTGCCAGCAGCAACTTATTGGGTGAGGGATTTTCTAGCACAGATACGCAGTATTTT CASSNLLGEGFSSTDTQYF
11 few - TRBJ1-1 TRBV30 TGTGCCTCGGAGGGGGACACTGAAGCTTTCTTT CASEGDTEAFF
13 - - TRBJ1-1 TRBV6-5 TGTGCCAGCAGTTACGGCCAGAACACTGAAGCTTTCTTT CASSYGQNTEAFF
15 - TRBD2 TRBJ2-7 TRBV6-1 TGTGCCAGCAGACTGGGACTAGTCTCTTCCGACGAGCAGTACTTC CASRLGLVSSDEQYF
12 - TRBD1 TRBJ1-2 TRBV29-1 TGCAGCGTTTTGGACAGGGTCAATTGCTACACCTTC CSVLDRVNCYTF
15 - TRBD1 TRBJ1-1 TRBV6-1 TGTGCCAGCAGTGAAGGGAGACAGGGGTTGACTGAAGCTTTCTTT CASSEGRQGLTEAFF
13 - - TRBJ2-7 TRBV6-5 TGTGCCAGCAGTTACGGGGGATATTACGAGCAGTACTTC CASSYGGYYEQYF
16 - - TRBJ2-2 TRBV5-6 TGTGCCAGCAGCACCGCTACAGGGACTTTGGGCGGGGAGCTGTTTTTT CASSTATGTLGGELFF
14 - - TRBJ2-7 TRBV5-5 TGTGCCAGCAGCTTGTCTACCCTTAACTACGAGCAGTACTTC CASSLSTLNYEQYF
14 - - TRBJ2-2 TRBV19 TGTGCCAGTAGTCTCGTTGCGAACACCGGGGAGCTGTTTTTT CASSLVANTGELFF